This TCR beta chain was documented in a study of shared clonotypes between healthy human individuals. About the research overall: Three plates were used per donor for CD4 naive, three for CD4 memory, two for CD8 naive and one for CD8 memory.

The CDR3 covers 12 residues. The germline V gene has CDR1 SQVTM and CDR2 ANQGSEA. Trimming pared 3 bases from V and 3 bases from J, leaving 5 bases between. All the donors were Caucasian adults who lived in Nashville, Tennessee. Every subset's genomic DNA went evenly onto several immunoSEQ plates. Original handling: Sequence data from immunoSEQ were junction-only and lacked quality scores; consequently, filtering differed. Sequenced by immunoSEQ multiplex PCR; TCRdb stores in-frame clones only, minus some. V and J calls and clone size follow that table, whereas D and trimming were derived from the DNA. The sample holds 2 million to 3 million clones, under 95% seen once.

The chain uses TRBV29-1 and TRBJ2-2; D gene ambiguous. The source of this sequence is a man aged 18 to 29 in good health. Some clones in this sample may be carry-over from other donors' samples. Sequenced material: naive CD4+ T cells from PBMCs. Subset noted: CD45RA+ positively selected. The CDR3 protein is CSVEVYTGELFF. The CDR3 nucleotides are TGCAGCGTTGAGGTTTACACCGGGGAGCTGTTTTTT.